Listed below are T cell receptor beta chains from one sample, sequenced in a study of T cells after posttransplantation cyclophosphamide. Here immunoSEQ multiplex PCR was the method, and the copy in TCRdb shows in-frame clones only, minus some. The sample shows roughly 23,000 clones, roughly nine tenths of them seen only once. The sample here was PBMCs, taken after an allogeneic stem cell transplant with a calcineurin inhibitor and methotrexate. The receptors shown here come from a female patient aged 50-59 years who received an allogeneic stem cell transplant from an unrelated donor, was CMV-positive, and had chronic GVHD only. Some T cells may originate from the graft donor. Both conserved end residues are part of each CDR3. A D gene is named only where the DNA matches it firmly. The size field is filled for only some rows; it gives once, few, many or a size class.

j_call clone_size d_call v_call cdr3_aa cdr3_nt
TRBJ2-5 once . TRBV12-1 CASSFRTPPLQETQYF TGTGCCAGCAGCTTTCGGACTCCCCCACTCCAAGAGACCCAGTACTTC
TRBJ2-7 . TRBD2 TRBV7-8 CASSWGGLADSSYEQYF TGTGCCAGCAGCTGGGGGGGACTAGCGGATAGCTCCTACGAGCAGTACTTC
TRBJ2-1 . TRBD2 TRBV9 CASSSIPLAGDNEQFF TGTGCCAGCAGCTCCATCCCCCTAGCGGGAGATAATGAGCAGTTCTTC
TRBJ1-1 . TRBD1 TRBV18 CASSPAAGGNTEAFF TGTGCCAGCTCACCAGCGGCAGGGGGGAATACTGAAGCTTTCTTT
TRBJ2-7 . TRBD2 TRBV5-4 CASSLVRSSGNYEQYF TGTGCCAGCAGCTTGGTTCGGTCTAGCGGGAACTACGAGCAGTACTTC
TRBJ2-7 . TRBD2 TRBV28 CASSPMGLAGVGLSDEQYF TGTGCCAGCTCTCCTATGGGACTAGCGGGAGTGGGGCTATCGGACGAGCAGTACTTC
TRBJ1-1 few . TRBV2 CASTAVSSYEAFF TGTGCCAGCACCGCGGTCAGTAGTTATGAAGCTTTCTTT
TRBJ2-5 . . TRBV18 CATTNRVQETQYF TGTGCCACTACCAACAGGGTCCAAGAGACCCAGTACTTC
TRBJ1-1 . . TRBV6-5 CASTRDFRNTEAFF TGTGCCAGCACTCGAGACTTCAGGAACACTGAAGCTTTCTTT
TRBJ2-7 . TRBD1 TRBV4-1 CASSQDKRRGDRGSYEQYF TGCGCCAGCAGCCAAGATAAGAGAAGGGGGGACAGGGGATCGTACGAGCAGTACTTC
TRBJ2-1 once . TRBV6-5 CASSPSRGGEQFF TGTGCCAGCAGTCCAAGTAGGGGGGGTGAGCAGTTCTTC
TRBJ2-1 . . TRBV10-1 CASSESRGAPNEQFF TGCGCCAGCAGTGAGTCTCGGGGGGCTCCTAATGAGCAGTTCTTC
TRBJ2-2 . TRBD1 TRBV7-3 CASSPYPQGSGELFF TGTGCCAGCAGCCCCTATCCACAGGGGTCCGGGGAGCTGTTTTTT
TRBJ2-6 . . TRBV19 CASSAADSGANVLTF TGTGCCAGTAGTGCCGCGGACTCTGGGGCCAACGTCCTGACTTTC
TRBJ1-5 . TRBD1 TRBV28 CATRQGAGNQPQHF TGTGCCACCAGACAGGGGGCGGGCAATCAGCCCCAGCATTTT
TRBJ1-4 . . TRBV10-3 CAISESIRGRGEKLFF TGTGCCATCAGTGAATCTATACGGGGTCGGGGTGAAAAACTGTTTTTT
TRBJ2-7 . . TRBV4-3 CASSPQGRNHYEQYF TGCGCCAGCAGCCCCCAGGGGCGAAACCACTACGAGCAGTACTTC
TRBJ2-1 few . TRBV6-1 CASTPTSYNEQFF TGTGCCAGCACCCCGACAAGCTACAATGAGCAGTTCTTC
TRBJ2-2 . . TRBV9 CASSLRKRDRRSTGELFF TGTGCCAGCAGCCTCCGGAAGCGGGACAGGCGAAGCACCGGGGAGCTGTTTTTT
TRBJ2-7 . . TRBV25-1 CASSEPGPYEQYF TGTGCCAGCAGTGAGCCAGGGCCCTACGAGCAGTACTTC
TRBJ2-5 . . TRBV4-1 CASSSTREKETQYF TGCGCCAGCAGCTCCACTAGGGAAAAAGAGACCCAGTACTTC
TRBJ2-5 few TRBD2 TRBV19 CASSRLAGGAETQYF TGTGCCAGTAGCCGACTAGCGGGAGGGGCGGAGACCCAGTACTTC
TRBJ1-1 few . TRBV28 CASSSGNTEAFF TGTGCCAGCAGTTCAGGGAACACTGAAGCTTTCTTT